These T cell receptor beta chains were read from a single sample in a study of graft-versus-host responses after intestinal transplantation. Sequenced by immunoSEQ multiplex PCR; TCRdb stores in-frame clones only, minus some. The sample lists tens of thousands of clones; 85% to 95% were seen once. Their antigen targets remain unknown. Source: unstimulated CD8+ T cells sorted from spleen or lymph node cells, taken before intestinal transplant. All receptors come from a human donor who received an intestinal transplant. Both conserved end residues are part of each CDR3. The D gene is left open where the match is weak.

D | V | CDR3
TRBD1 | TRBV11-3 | CASSLVDRLLWGNTEAFF
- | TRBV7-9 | CASSHSPGPPNYGYTF
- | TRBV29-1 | CSSLGGPYGYTF
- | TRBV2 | CAKSGNEQFF
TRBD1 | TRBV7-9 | CASSLVGQGGYEQYF
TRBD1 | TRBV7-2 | CASSLVVGGDPKNIQYF
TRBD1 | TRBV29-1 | CSVDGDRPYEQYF
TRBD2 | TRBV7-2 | CASSRRSGLAATSTDTQYF
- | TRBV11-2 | CASSSYPDSRHTGELFF
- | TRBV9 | CASSGTDTGELFF